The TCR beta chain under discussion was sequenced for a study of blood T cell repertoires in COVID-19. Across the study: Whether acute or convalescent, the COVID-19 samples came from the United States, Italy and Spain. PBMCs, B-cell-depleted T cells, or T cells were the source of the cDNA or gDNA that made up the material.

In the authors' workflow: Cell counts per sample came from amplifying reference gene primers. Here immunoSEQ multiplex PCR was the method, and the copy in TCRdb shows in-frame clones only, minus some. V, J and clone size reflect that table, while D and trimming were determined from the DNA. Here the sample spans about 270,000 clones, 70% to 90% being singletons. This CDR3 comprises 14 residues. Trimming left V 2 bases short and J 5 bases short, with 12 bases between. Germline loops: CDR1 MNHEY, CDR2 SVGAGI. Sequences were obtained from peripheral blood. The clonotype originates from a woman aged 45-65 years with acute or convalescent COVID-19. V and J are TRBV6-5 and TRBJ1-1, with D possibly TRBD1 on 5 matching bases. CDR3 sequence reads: CASSYGGEETEAFF. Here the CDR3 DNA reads TGTGCCAGCAGTTACGGGGGGGAAGAGACTGAAGCTTTCTTT.